The 14 T cell receptor beta chains below come from one sample, sequenced in a study of identical twins. TCRdb recomputed calls from the 5' RACE reads with MiXCR, one row per CDR3 protein. The sample has 450,000 or so distinct CDR3 sequences; around 18% are singletons. Input material: naive T cells sorted from blood. These receptors came from a man in his fifties or sixties in good health.

The table lists this clonotype with a few counts. The V and J genes are TRBV27 and TRBJ2-5; D may be TRBD2 (6 bases). The V gene lost 4 bases and the J gene lost 0 bases, with 12 bases spanning the gap. Germline V gene lookup returns CDR1 MNHEY and CDR2 SMNVEV (reference sequence). This CDR3 comprises 15 residues. The CDR3 region is CASSSLPSDQETQYF. DNA for the CDR3: TGTGCCAGCAGTTCTCTCCCTAGCGACCAAGAGACCCAGTACTTC.

In its sample, this clonotype was seen many times. The chain employs TRBV7-8 and TRBJ2-1; 9 nucleotides agree with TRBD2. CDR1 SGHVS and CDR2 FQNEAQ come from the germline V gene. The CDR3 sequence is 15 residues long. V dropped 6 bases and J dropped 2; count of bases not matched to a gene: 5. The DNA for the CDR3 is TGTGCCAGCAGACCAATAGCGGGAGCCTACAATGAGCAGTTCTTC. This gives the protein CASRPIAGAYNEQFF. The full variable domain, with the rest looked up from reference TRBV7-8 and TRBJ2-1, is GAGVSQSPRYKVAKRGQDVALRCDPISGHVSLFWYQQALGQGPEFLTYFQNEAQLDKSGLPSDRFFAERPEGSVSTLKIQRTQQEDSAVYLCASRPIAGAYNEQFFGPGTRLTVL.

Remarks on this clonotype: This could be a read error, since a much larger clone is one nucleotide away. The V and J genes are TRBV10-3 and TRBJ2-3; D not certain. The CDR3 has 15 residues. Germline CDR1 is ENHRY and CDR2 is SYGVKD. Trimming shortened V by 7 bases and J by 1 base, and 15 bases separated the two germline ends. The CDR3 DNA reads TGTGCCATCATGGGTGCAAGTTCTGGCACAGATACGCAGTATTTT. Its translation: CAIMGASSGTDTQYF.

Details on this clonotype: This may come from a read error, since a much larger clone is one base off. The chain employs TRBV19 and TRBJ2-3, with 13 bases lining up with TRBD2. The CDR3 consists of 17 residues. Germline V gene lookup returns CDR1 LNHDA and CDR2 SQIVND (reference sequence). As DNA, the CDR3 is TGTGCCAGTAGTACCGGGACTAGCGGGATTAGCATAGATACGCAGTATTTT. The encoded protein is CASSTGTSGISIDTQYF.

There are a few counts of this clonotype. The chain joins TRBV6-2 or TRBV6-3 to TRBJ1-6; no firm D call. The CDR3 covers 13 residues. The germline CDR1 and CDR2 sequences are MNHEY and SVGEGT. Between the trimmed V and J ends, which lost 11 bases and 5 bases, there was a span of 13 bases. This CDR3 reads CASVAADNSPLHF. The CDR3 bases are TGTGCCTCGGTGGCGGCCGATAATTCACCCCTCCACTTT.

The rearrangement uses TRBV6-1 and TRBJ2-3, with D tentatively TRBD2 (6 bases). Germline V gives CDR1 MNHNS, CDR2 SASEGT. Trimming cost V 5 bases and J 2 bases, with 14 bases left between them. This CDR3 spans 15 amino acids. Here the CDR3 reads CASSRDGEVTDTQYF. The CDR3 DNA is TGTGCCAGCAGTCGAGATGGGGAGGTCACAGATACGCAGTATTTT.

This clonotype came up a few times. The chain employs TRBV12-3 or TRBV12-4 and TRBJ2-1; D may be TRBD1 (6 bases). Between the trimmed V and J ends, which lost 3 bases and 13 bases, there was a span of 16 bases. This CDR3 has 13 residues. The chain's CDR3 is CASSFPERTVQFF. DNA of the CDR3: TGTGCCAGCAGTTTTCCGGAAAGGACAGTCCAGTTCTTC.

This clonotype came up many times. The V and J genes are TRBV12-3 or TRBV12-4 and TRBJ2-5, with 7 bases aligning to TRBD1. The CDR3 sequence is 15 residues long. V lost 5 bases, J lost 4 bases, and 10 bases stayed unmatched. Here the CDR3 reads CASSTLEGAGETQYF. DNA for the CDR3: TGTGCCAGCAGTACCCTAGAGGGGGCGGGAGAGACCCAGTACTTC.

This clonotype was picked up a small number of times. The chain employs TRBV29-1 and TRBJ1-4; possibly TRBD1 for D (5 bases). Germline CDR1 is SQVTM and CDR2 is ANQGSEA. This CDR3 region has 12 residues. Trimming left V 2 bases short and J 7 bases short, with 8 bases between. The CDR3 protein is CSVEQGTEKLFF. CDR3 nucleotide sequence: TGCAGCGTTGAACAGGGTACTGAAAAACTGTTTTTT.

The chain combines TRBV5-6 with TRBJ2-2; 9 bases match TRBD1. V shed 4 bases and J 2 bases; nucleotides not matched to a gene: 6. The germline CDR1 and CDR2 sequences are SGHDT and YYEEEE. The CDR3 contains 16 residues. CDR3 residues: CASSTPGQGNTGELFF. The CDR3 DNA reads as TGTGCCAGCAGCACCCCGGGACAGGGTAACACCGGGGAGCTGTTTTTT.

This chain uses TRBV6-2 or TRBV6-3 with TRBJ2-7; D may be TRBD1 (6 bases). The CDR3 sequence is 15 residues long. CDR1 and CDR2 from the germline V gene are MNHEY and SVGEGT. V lost 0 bases and J lost 2, with 11 bases in between. The CDR3 bases are TGTGCCAGCAGTTACTCATGGACAGTCGCCTACGAGCAGTACTTC. Translating gives CASSYSWTVAYEQYF.

This clonotype was counted ten times or more. This chain connects TRBV7-8 to TRBJ2-1; 12 positions agree with TRBD2. CDR3 length: 15 residues. Germline-derived CDR1 and CDR2 are SGHVS and FQNEAQ. The V segment lost 5 bases and the J segment 3 bases; nucleotides outside the gene matches: 2. Here the CDR3 DNA reads TGTGCCAGCAGCAGACTAGCGGGGGTCTACAATGAGCAGTTCTTC. Its translation: CASSRLAGVYNEQFF.

This clonotype was detected a few times. The V and J genes are TRBV7-2 and TRBJ1-5, with D maybe TRBD1 (5 bases). The V end lost 5 bases, the J end lost 2 bases, and 13 bases lay between the germline ends. Germline CDR1 is SGHTA and CDR2 is FQGNSA. CDR3 length equals 15 residues. In DNA, the CDR3 is TGTGCCAGCAGCCTTTACCGGGACGGCAATCAGCCCCAGCATTTT. It is translated as CASSLYRDGNQPQHF.

In this sample, this clonotype turned up many times. The chain uses TRBV3-1 and TRBJ2-7; possibly TRBD1 or TRBD2 for D (5 bases each). CDR3 length: 15 amino acids. Germline assignment: CDR1 LGHDT and CDR2 YNNKEL (reference sequence). The V gene lost 1 base and the J gene lost 3 bases, with 13 bases spanning the gap. CDR3 DNA: TGTGCCAGCAGCCAAGCCGGGACGGCATACTACGAGCAGTACTTC. Translation gives CASSQAGTAYYEQYF.